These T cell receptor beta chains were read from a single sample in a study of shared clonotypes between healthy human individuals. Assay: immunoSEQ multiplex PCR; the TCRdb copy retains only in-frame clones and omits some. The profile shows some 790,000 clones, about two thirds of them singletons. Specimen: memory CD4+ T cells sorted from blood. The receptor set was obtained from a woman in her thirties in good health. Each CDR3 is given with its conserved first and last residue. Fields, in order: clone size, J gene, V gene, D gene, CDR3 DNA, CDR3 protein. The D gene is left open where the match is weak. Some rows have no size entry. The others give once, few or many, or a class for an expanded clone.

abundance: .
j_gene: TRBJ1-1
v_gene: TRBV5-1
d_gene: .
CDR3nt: TGCGCCAGCAGCTTGACCCACGCCCAGCAGAACACTGAAGCTTTCTTT
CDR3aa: CASSLTHAQQNTEAFF

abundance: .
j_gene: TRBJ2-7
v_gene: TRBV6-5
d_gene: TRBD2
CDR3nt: TGTGCCTCCGTTGGACTAGCGGGGACCTACGAGCAGTACTTC
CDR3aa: CASVGLAGTYEQYF

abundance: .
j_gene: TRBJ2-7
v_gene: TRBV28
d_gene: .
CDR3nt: TGTGCCAGCACCCTGAACGGATACTACGAGCAGTACTTC
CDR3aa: CASTLNGYYEQYF

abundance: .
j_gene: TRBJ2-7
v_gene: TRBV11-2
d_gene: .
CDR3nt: TGTGCCAGCAGCGCTAGGGGGACTGCCTACGAGCAGTACTTC
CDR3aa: CASSARGTAYEQYF

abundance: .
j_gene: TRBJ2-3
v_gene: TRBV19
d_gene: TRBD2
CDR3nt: TGTGCCAGTAGTCGGACTAGCGGGGTGAGGATCGATACGCAGTATTTT
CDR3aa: CASSRTSGVRIDTQYF

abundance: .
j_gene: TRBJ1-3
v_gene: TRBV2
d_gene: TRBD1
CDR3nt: TGTGCCAGCAGCGCACAGGGGTCTGGAAACACCATATATTTT
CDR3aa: CASSAQGSGNTIYF

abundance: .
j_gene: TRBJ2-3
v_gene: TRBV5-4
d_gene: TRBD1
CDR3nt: TGTGCCAGCAGCTTTCGACAGGGCAGCACAGATACGCAGTATTTT
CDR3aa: CASSFRQGSTDTQYF

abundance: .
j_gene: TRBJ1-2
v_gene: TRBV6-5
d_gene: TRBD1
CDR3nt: TGTGCCACCTTATCCTCGGGACAGGGGGCTGGGGGCTACACCTTC
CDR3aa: CATLSSGQGAGGYTF

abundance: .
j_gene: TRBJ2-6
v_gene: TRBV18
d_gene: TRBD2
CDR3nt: TGTGCCAGCTCACCCTTACCCGTAGCGGGAGGGAGCTCTGGGGCCAACGTCCTGACTTTC
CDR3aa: CASSPLPVAGGSSGANVLTF

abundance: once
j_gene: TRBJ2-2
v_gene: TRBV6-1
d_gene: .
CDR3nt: TGTGCCAGCAGTGAAATTAGGGGAGGAGAGCTGTTTTTT
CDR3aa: CASSEIRGGELFF

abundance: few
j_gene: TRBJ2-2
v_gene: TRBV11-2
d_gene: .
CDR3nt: TGTGCCAGCAGCTTAGCGTCACCCAAAAACGCCGGGGAGCTGTTTTTT
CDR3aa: CASSLASPKNAGELFF

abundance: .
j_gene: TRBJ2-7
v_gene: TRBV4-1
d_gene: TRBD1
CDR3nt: TGCGCCAGCAGCCCGCGAACCCGACAGGGGGCGTTGGAGCAGTACTTC
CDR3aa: CASSPRTRQGALEQYF

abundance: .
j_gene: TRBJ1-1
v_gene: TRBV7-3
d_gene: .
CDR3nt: TGTGCCAGCAGCGTCTCGGGGTTCACTGAAGCTTTCTTT
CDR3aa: CASSVSGFTEAFF

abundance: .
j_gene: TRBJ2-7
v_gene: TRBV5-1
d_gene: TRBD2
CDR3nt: TGCGCCAGCAGAAATGGACTAGCGGGGATCTACGAGCAGTACTTC
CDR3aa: CASRNGLAGIYEQYF

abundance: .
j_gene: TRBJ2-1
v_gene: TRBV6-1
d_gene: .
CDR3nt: TGTGCCAGCAGTGGAGGTAGCGGCTACAATGAGCAGTTCTTC
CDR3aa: CASSGGSGYNEQFF

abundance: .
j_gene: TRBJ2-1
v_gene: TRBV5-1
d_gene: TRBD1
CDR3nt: TGCGCCAGCAGTTTAGACAGGGTCGCTTACAATGAGCAGTTCTTC
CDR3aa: CASSLDRVAYNEQFF

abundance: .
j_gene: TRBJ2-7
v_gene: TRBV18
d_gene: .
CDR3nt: TGTGCCAGCTCACCCCTTCCGGTCTACGAGCAGTACTTC
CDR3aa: CASSPLPVYEQYF

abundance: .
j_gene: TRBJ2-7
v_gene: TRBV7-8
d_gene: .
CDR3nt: TGTGCCAGCAGCTTAGTTGGAGGGGGCCACGAGCAGTACTTC
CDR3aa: CASSLVGGGHEQYF

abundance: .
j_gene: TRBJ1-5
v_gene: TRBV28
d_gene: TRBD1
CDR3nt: TGTGCCAGCAGTGTCATGGACAGGGAGGATCAGCCCCAGCATTTT
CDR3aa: CASSVMDREDQPQHF

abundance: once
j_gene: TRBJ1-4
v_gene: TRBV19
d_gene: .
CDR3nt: TGTGCCAGTATGGGGCTGGGGCTTGAGACTAATGAAAAACTGTTTTTT
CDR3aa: CASMGLGLETNEKLFF

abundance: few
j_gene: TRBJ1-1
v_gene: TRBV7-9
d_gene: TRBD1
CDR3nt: TGTGCCAGCAGCCCCTGGGGACAGGGGAACACTGAAGCTTTCTTT
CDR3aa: CASSPWGQGNTEAFF

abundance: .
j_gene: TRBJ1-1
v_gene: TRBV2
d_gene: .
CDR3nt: TGTGCCAGCAGTGATGGCGGGGGGATGAACACTGAAGCTTTCTTT
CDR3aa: CASSDGGGMNTEAFF